These T cell receptor beta chains were read from a single sample in a study of blood T cell repertoires in COVID-19. The assay was immunoSEQ multiplex PCR, and TCRdb's table has in-frame clones only and misses some. The sample lists 200,000 to 300,000 clones; about 89% were seen once. Input material: PBMCs or T cells enriched from blood (not recorded which). Source of these receptors: a woman aged 18-29 years who had recovered from COVID-19. CDR3s include the opening cysteine and the closing phenylalanine or tryptophan. The D gene is left open where the match is weak. Where a row states a size, it is once, few, many or the class of an expanded clone; other rows omit it.

j_call v_call clone_size d_call cdr3_nt cdr3_aa
TRBJ2-5 TRBV18 NA NA TGTGCCAGCTCATCGGACAGTCAAGAGACCCAGTACTTC CASSSDSQETQYF
TRBJ2-1 TRBV5-6 NA NA TGTGCCAGCAGCTTGGCCGGCGGGAATGAGCAGTTCTTC CASSLAGGNEQFF
TRBJ2-3 TRBV27 NA TRBD2 TGTGCCAGCAGTTTAGCAGCGGGGGTCACAGATACGCAGTATTTT CASSLAAGVTDTQYF
TRBJ1-5 TRBV28 NA NA TGTGCCAGCAGTTTCATTAATCAGCCCCAGCATTTT CASSFINQPQHF
TRBJ1-1 TRBV7-9 NA TRBD1 TGTGCCAGCAGCTCCCGCCAGGGGGTTAACACTGAAGCTTTCTTT CASSSRQGVNTEAFF
TRBJ1-1 TRBV25-1 few TRBD1 TGTGCCAACCGGGACAGCCGTCCTGGAGCTTTCTTT CANRDSRPGAFF
TRBJ2-3 TRBV10-1 NA TRBD2 TGCGCCAGCAGCCTCTGGGGCGGGGGAGGCACAGATACGCAGTATTTT CASSLWGGGGTDTQYF
TRBJ2-6 TRBV9 NA TRBD1 TGTGCCAGCAGCCCCCGCCTCGACAGGGGACCGGCCTCTGGGGCCAACGTCCTGACTTTC CASSPRLDRGPASGANVLTF
TRBJ1-3 TRBV5-4 NA TRBD1 TGTGCCAGCAGCTTGGCAGGGGGACCCTCTGGAAACACCATATATTTT CASSLAGGPSGNTIYF
TRBJ2-7 TRBV28 few NA TGTGCCAGCAGTTCCCCATTCGGGGGAAATTACGAGCAGTACTTC CASSSPFGGNYEQYF
TRBJ1-4 TRBV10-2 once TRBD1 TGCGCCAGCAGTGATTCCTATGGGGACAGGGCTAATGAAAAACTGTTTTTT CASSDSYGDRANEKLFF
TRBJ1-1 TRBV11-2 NA NA TGTGCCAGCAGCTTATCGGACACTCTGAACACTGAAGCTTTCTTT CASSLSDTLNTEAFF
TRBJ2-5 TRBV5-1 NA TRBD2 TGCGCCAGCAGCTTGGGGCTAGCGGGGGGCCCGAGTAGAGAGACCCAGTACTTC CASSLGLAGGPSRETQYF
TRBJ2-3 TRBV24-1 NA NA TGTGCCACCAGTGACCCAGGGAACAGCCGTGGCACGGATACGCAGTATTTT CATSDPGNSRGTDTQYF
TRBJ1-1 TRBV6-4 NA NA TGTGCCAGCACGAGGGGGACTGAAGCTTTCTTT CASTRGTEAFF
TRBJ1-3 TRBV11-3 once NA TGTGCCAGCAGCTTTTTCGGTCCTAACGGAAACACCATATATTTT CASSFFGPNGNTIYF
TRBJ2-1 TRBV10-2 NA TRBD2 TGCGCCAGCAGTGAGTCTGGGGCGGGGGGGCCCAACAATGAGCAGTTCTTC CASSESGAGGPNNEQFF
TRBJ2-2 TRBV5-1 NA TRBD2 TGCGCCAGCAGCTGGGCGCCTAGCGGGAGGGCTGATACCGGGGAGCTGTTTTTT CASSWAPSGRADTGELFF
TRBJ2-7 TRBV2 NA TRBD1 TGTGCCAGCCTGGGACAGGGCTACGAGCAGTACTTC CASLGQGYEQYF
TRBJ2-3 TRBV18 NA NA TGTGCCAGCTCACCCGTAGGGGGAGAGGAAGATACGCAGTATTTT CASSPVGGEEDTQYF